What follows are 12 T cell receptor beta chains derived from one specimen sequenced in a study of control samples from healthy donors and cancer patients (dated by TCRdb to 2020 to 2022). The receptor library was made with the immunoSEQ multiplex PCR assay. Here the immuneACCESS table is served through TCRdb, limited to in-frame sequences with V and J called. Missing clones are a known gap in these copies; in checked studies unresolved V genes cover under half, and the rest lacks a known reason. This sample is represented by 95,000 to 150,000 clones; more than 75% of them were singletons. Of the sample, over 7.5% is held by the ten largest clones. The sample was blood. The receptors come from a man aged 35 to 55 in good health.

The rearrangement links TRBV27 to TRBJ1-5, with D unresolved. V lost 6 bases and J 9 bases, leaving 18 bases between the germline ends. Germline CDR1 MNHEY, CDR2 SMNVEV (reference sequence). The CDR3 consists of 14 residues. In DNA, the CDR3 is TGTGCCAGCAGCCAATCCCGGAAGGATCGGCCCCAGCATTTT. Protein: CASSQSRKDRPQHF.

J is TRBJ2-5 and V is TRBV5-6; the D gene is possibly TRBD2 (5 bases). This CDR3 comprises 16 residues. Germline CDR1 SGHDT, CDR2 YYEEEE. Trimming left V 2 bases short and J 2 bases short, with 16 bases between. CDR3 residues: CASSFLTGITQETQYF. CDR3 coding DNA: TGTGCCAGCAGCTTCTTGACGGGGATTACACAAGAGACCCAGTACTTC.

V usage is TRBV21-1 and J usage is TRBJ2-7; the listed D gene, TRBD2, was not tested against the DNA. TRBV21-1 is termed a pseudogene. This CDR3 is built from 14 residues. CDR3 nucleotide sequence: TGTGCCAGCAGCAAACCCGATAGTATCAACGAGCAGTACTTC. Its translation is CASSKPDSINEQYF.

This rearrangement joins TRBV5-4 to TRBJ1-2; TRBD1 matches at 9 bases. The germline V gene encodes CDR1 SGHNT and CDR2 YYREEE (reference sequence). J was trimmed by 6 bases and V by 4 bases; bases with no gene match: 4. CDR3 length: 13 residues. The CDR3 coding sequence is TGTGCCAGCAGCCTCGACAGGGGGAATGGCTACACCTTC. This gives the protein CASSLDRGNGYTF.

The chain carries TRBV7-8 and TRBJ1-4, with TRBD1 identical over 7 bases. The CDR3 spans 15 residues. Germline CDR1 is SGHVS and CDR2 is FQNEAQ. V shed 2 bases and J 3 bases; nucleotides not matched to a gene: 3. The DNA for the CDR3 is TGTGCCAGCAGCTTAAGGGACAGCTCTAATGAAAAACTGTTTTTT. This translates into CASSLRDSSNEKLFF.

This clone was detected a few times. The chain is built from TRBV9 and TRBJ1-6; D possibly corresponds to TRBD1 (5 bases). This CDR3 spans 14 amino acids. The germline gives CDR1 SGDLS, CDR2 YYNGEE. Trimming cost V 3 bases and J 6 bases, with 10 bases left between them. DNA of the CDR3: TGTGCCAGCAGCGCCCACGGGGGTAATTCACCCCTCCACTTT. Its protein product is CASSAHGGNSPLHF.

The chain joins TRBV25-1 to TRBJ2-1; 11 bases align to TRBD1. Losses at the gene ends were 2 bases for V and 8 bases for J; bases not matched to a gene: 5. Germline CDR1 is MGHDK and CDR2 is SYGVNS. The CDR3 sequence is 15 residues long. CDR3 DNA sequence: TGTGCCAGCAGTGAACGCGGACAGGGGGCGGATGAGCAGTTCTTC. This translates into CASSERGQGADEQFF.

This chain links TRBV25-1 with TRBJ1-3; no clear D. V gave up 6 bases and J gave up 2 bases, with 11 bases separating them. The length of the CDR3 is 14 residues. Per the germline V gene, CDR1 is MGHDK and CDR2 is SYGVNS. CDR3 protein: CASRDQVTGNTIYF. The DNA for the CDR3 is TGTGCCAGCAGGGATCAGGTGACTGGAAACACCATATATTTT. The full variable domain, its missing parts supplied by reference TRBV25-1 and TRBJ1-3, is EADIYQTPRYLVIGTGKKITLECSQTMGHDKMYWYQQDPGMELHLIHYSYGVNSTEKGDLSSESTVSRIRTEHFPLTLESARPSHTSQYLCASRDQVTGNTIYFGEGSWLTVV.

The chain combines TRBV7-2 with TRBJ1-5; no clear D. The CDR3 extends over 16 amino acids. CDR1 is SGHTA and CDR2 is FQGNSA in the germline V gene. V lost 2 bases to trimming and J lost 3 bases, with 14 bases between them. The CDR3 region is CASSLSGVLFNQPQHF. The CDR3 DNA reads as TGTGCCAGCAGCTTATCCGGGGTTTTGTTCAATCAGCCCCAGCATTTT.

This sequence joins TRBV5-6 and TRBJ1-1, with D unresolved. This CDR3 has 13 residues. Trimming left V 0 bases short and J 3 bases short, with 6 bases between. The V gene's germline CDR1 is SGHDT and CDR2 YYEEEE. CDR3 nucleotide sequence: TGTGCCAGCAGCTTGGGCCCGTACACTGAAGCTTTCTTT. This gives the protein CASSLGPYTEAFF.

The chain has TRBV7-9 and TRBJ2-1; a weak D match, TRBD1 (7 bases). Germline V gene lookup returns CDR1 SEHNR and CDR2 FQNEAQ (reference sequence). V gave up 1 base and J gave up 2 bases, with 15 bases separating them. This CDR3 is built from 17 residues. CDR3 DNA sequence: TGTGCCAGCAGCTTAGAGGTCAGGGGGGCTACCTACAATGAGCAGTTCTTC. Protein product: CASSLEVRGATYNEQFF.

This sequence joins TRBV29-1 and TRBJ2-1, with D tentatively TRBD2 (6 bases). V was shortened by 6 bases and J by 1 base, with 7 bases between the two germline ends. Germline CDR1 SQVTM, CDR2 ANQGSEA. There are 12 residues in the CDR3. Here the CDR3 reads CSVGGSYNEQFF. The CDR3 DNA follows: TGCAGCGTGGGGGGATCCTACAATGAGCAGTTCTTC.